Each of the 4 T cell receptor beta chains below was sequenced from the same sample in a study of OX40 agonist ivuxolimab in advanced cancers. The assay was immunoSEQ multiplex PCR, and TCRdb's table has in-frame clones only and misses some. Of approximately 86,000 clones detected, approximately 90% appear once; the ten largest clones hold around 0.33%. The sample was CD4+ or CD8+ T cells sorted from blood, taken in a trial of the OX40 agonist ivuxolimab. The receptors were gathered from an adult with an advanced solid tumor such as melanoma, head and neck, liver or kidney cancer.

The CDR3 DNA is TGTGCCAGCAGTTTAGTCCAATATGGCTACACCTTC. This encodes CASSLVQYGYTF. V and J are TRBV28 and TRBJ1-2; D is ambiguous. Germline CDR1 is MDHEN and CDR2 is SYDVKM. The CDR3 covers 12 residues. Trimming left V 2 bases short and J 5 bases short, with 6 bases between.

The V call is TRBV11-2, the J call TRBJ2-1, with 10 bases that match TRBD2. Germline CDR1 reads SGHAT; CDR2 reads FQNNGV. J was trimmed by 1 base and V by 5 bases; bases with no gene match: 5. The CDR3 has 16 amino acids. In DNA, the CDR3 is TGTGCCAGCAGCCCGGGACTAGCGTTGTCCTACAATGAGCAGTTCTTC. Translated: CASSPGLALSYNEQFF.

The chain combines TRBV7-8 with TRBJ2-3; maybe TRBD2 (6 bases). V was trimmed by 0 bases and J by 4 bases, leaving 14 bases between them. The CDR3 consists of 16 residues. The germline V gene encodes CDR1 SGHVS and CDR2 FQNEAQ. CDR3 coding DNA: TGTGCCAGCAGCTTAGCGGGCAGGACTATGGCAGATACGCAGTATTTT. Translation gives CASSLAGRTMADTQYF.

This chain uses TRBV7-8 with TRBJ2-2; unclear D gene. CDR3 length: 16 amino acids. CDR1 is SGHVS and CDR2 is FQNEAQ in the germline V gene. Trimming stripped 5 bases from V and 1 base from J, with 14 bases between. The CDR3 here is CASSLHRQLNTGELFF. CDR3 in DNA: TGTGCCAGCAGCCTCCACCGACAACTGAACACCGGGGAGCTGTTTTTT.